This TCR beta chain emerged from a study of blood T cell repertoires in COVID-19. In the study overall: PBMCs, B-cell-depleted T cells, or T cells provided the cDNA or gDNA that made up the material.

The repertoire was sequenced with immunoSEQ multiplex PCR; TCRdb's copy has only in-frame clones and lacks some. The sample shows about 46,000 clones, around nine tenths of them seen only once. Sequencing used peripheral blood. The receptor was isolated from a man aged 45-65 years with active COVID-19.

The DNA of the CDR3 is TGTGCCAGCAGCGTAGGCGGGGGGGCTGGCAATGAGCAGTTCTTC. This translates into CASSVGGGAGNEQFF. This chain links TRBV9 with TRBJ2-1, with 9 positions matching TRBD2. Germline V gives CDR1 SGDLS, CDR2 YYNGEE. The V gene end was trimmed by 0 bases and the J gene end by 6 bases; junction bases not matched to a gene: 4. This CDR3 contains 15 residues. The full variable domain, completed using reference TRBV9 and TRBJ2-1, is DSGVTQTPKHLITATGQRVTLRCSPRSGDLSVYWYQQSLDQGLQFLIQYYNGEERAKGNILERFSAQQFPDLHSELNLSSLELGDSALYFCASSVGGGAGNEQFFGPGTRLTVL.